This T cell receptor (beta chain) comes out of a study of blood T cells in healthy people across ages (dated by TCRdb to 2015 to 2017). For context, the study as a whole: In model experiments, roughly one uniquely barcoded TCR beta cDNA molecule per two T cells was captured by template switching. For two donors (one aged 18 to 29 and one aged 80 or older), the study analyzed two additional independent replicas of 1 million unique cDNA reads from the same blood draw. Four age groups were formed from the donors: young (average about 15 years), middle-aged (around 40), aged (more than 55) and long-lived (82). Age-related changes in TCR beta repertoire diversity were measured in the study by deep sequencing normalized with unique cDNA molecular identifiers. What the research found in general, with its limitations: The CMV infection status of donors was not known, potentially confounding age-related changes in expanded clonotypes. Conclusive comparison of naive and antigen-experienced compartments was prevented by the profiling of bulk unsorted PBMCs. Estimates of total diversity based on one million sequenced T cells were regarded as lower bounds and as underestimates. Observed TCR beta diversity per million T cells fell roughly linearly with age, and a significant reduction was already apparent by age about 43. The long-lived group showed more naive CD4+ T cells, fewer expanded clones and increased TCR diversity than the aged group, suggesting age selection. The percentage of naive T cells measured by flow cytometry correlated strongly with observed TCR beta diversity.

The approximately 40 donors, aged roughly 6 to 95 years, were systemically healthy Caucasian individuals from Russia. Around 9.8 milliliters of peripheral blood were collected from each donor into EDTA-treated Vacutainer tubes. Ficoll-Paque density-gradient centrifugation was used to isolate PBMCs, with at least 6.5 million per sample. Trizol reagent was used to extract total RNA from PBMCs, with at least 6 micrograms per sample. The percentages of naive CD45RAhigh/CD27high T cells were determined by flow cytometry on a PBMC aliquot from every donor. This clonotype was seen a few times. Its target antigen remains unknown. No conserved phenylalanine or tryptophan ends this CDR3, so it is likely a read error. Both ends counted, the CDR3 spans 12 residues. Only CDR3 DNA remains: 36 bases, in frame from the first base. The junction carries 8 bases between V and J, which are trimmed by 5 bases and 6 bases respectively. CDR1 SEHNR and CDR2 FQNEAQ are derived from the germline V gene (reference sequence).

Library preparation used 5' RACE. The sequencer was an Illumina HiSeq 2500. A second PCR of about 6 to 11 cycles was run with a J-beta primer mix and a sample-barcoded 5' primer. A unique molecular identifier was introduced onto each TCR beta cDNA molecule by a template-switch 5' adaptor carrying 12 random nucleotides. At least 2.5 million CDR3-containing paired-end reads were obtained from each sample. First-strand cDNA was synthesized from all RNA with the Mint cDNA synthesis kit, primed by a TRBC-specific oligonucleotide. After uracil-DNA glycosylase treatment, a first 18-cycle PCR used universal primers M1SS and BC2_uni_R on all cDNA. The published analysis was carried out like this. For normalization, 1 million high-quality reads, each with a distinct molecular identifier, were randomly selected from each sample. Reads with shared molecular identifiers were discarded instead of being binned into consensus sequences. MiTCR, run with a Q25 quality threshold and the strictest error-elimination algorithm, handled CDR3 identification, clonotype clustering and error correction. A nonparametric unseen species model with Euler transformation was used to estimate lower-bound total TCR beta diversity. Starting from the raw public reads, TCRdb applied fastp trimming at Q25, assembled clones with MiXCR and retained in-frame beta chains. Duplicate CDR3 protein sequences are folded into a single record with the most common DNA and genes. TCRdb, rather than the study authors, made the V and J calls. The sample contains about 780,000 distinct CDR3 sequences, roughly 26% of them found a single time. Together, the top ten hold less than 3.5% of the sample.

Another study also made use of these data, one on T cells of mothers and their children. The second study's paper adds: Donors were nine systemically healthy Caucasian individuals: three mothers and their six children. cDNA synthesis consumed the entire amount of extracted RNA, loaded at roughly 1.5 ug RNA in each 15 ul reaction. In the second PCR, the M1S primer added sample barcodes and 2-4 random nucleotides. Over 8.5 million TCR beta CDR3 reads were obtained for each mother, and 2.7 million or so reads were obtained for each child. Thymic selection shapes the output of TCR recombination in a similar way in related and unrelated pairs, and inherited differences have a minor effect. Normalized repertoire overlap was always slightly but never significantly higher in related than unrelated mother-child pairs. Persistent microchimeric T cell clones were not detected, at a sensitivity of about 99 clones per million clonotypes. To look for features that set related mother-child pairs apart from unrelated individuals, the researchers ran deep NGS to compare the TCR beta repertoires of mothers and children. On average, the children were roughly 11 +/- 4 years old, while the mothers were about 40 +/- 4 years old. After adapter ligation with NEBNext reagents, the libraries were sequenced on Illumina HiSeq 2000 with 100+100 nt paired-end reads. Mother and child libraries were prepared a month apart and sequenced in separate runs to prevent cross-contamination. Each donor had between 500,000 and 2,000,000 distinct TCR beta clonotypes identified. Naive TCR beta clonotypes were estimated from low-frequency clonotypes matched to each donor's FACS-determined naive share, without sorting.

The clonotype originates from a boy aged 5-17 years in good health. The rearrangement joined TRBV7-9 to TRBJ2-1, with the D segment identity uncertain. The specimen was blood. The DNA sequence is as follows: TGTGCCAGCAGCCCCCCCCTCAATGAGCAGTTCCTC. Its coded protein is CASSPPLNEQFL.